This passage covers 27 T cell receptor beta chains from one sample sequenced in a study of cytotoxic CD8 clonotypes in ibrutinib-treated CLL. Assay used: immunoSEQ multiplex PCR; TCRdb lists only in-frame clones, some missing. Of 20,000 or so clones in the sample, more than 65% are singletons; the top ten hold approximately 5%. Sequencing was performed on PBMCs, taken before ibrutinib treatment. Receptor source: a human donor with chronic lymphocytic leukemia.

DNA for the CDR3: TGTGCCAGCTCACCATATGATCATAATTCACCCCTCCACTTT. It specifies CASSPYDHNSPLHF. The rearrangement links TRBV18 to TRBJ1-6; D remains unclear. This CDR3 comprises 14 residues. V was shortened by 2 bases and J by 5 bases, with 7 bases between the two germline ends. The germline gives CDR1 KGHSH, CDR2 LQKENI.

This clone turned up a few times. This sequence joins TRBV30 and TRBJ2-7; D perhaps matches TRBD1 (6 bases). The CDR3 has 11 residues. Trimming took off 4 bases at V and 4 bases at J, with 8 bases between the two ends. Per germline, CDR1 GTSNPN and CDR2 SVGIG (reference sequence). This CDR3 reads CAWKQGYEQYF. The CDR3 nucleotides are TGTGCCTGGAAACAGGGTTACGAGCAGTACTTC.

The J gene is TRBJ2-7, the V gene TRBV7-9; D possibly corresponds to TRBD2 (6 bases). CDR1 is SEHNR and CDR2 is FQNEAQ in the germline V gene (reference sequence). The V and J ends lost 5 bases and 7 bases respectively, with 21 bases between them. CDR3 size: 15 residues. The CDR3 DNA reads as TGTGCCAGCAGCCCAGGGACTGTAGTGTTTGAGGAGCAGTACTTC. It encodes CASSPGTVVFEEQYF.

The chain couples TRBV30 to TRBJ1-5; D is perhaps TRBD1 (5 bases). The V gene's germline CDR1 is GTSNPN and CDR2 SVGIG (reference sequence). The V gene lost 0 bases and the J gene lost 3 bases, with 9 bases spanning the gap. This CDR3 has 14 amino acids. The CDR3 protein is CAWSVTGTNQPQHF. The CDR3 nucleotides are TGTGCCTGGAGTGTAACAGGTACCAATCAGCCCCAGCATTTT.

V is TRBV30 and J is TRBJ1-1, with D uncertain. Germline V gene sequence: CDR1 GTSNPN, CDR2 SVGIG (reference sequence). Trimming pared 4 bases from V and 5 bases from J, leaving 11 bases between. The CDR3 loop spans 12 amino acids. The CDR3 protein is CAWTRLETEAFF. The CDR3 DNA reads as TGTGCCTGGACCCGGTTGGAGACTGAAGCTTTCTTT. The variable domain in full, with the rest retrieved from reference TRBV30 and TRBJ1-1, is SQTIHQWPATLVQPVGSPLSLECTVEGTSNPNLYWYRQAAGRGLQLLFYSVGIGQISSEVPQNLSASRPQDRQFILSSKKLLLSDSGFYLCAWTRLETEAFFGQGTRLTVV.

The rearrangement uses TRBV7-9 and TRBJ2-6; 8 nucleotides line up with TRBD2. Germline V CDR1 and CDR2: SEHNR, FQNEAQ (reference sequence). The CDR3 is made up of 16 amino acids. After removal of 2 bases from V and 2 bases from J, the junction contained 2 bases not matched to a gene. Here the CDR3 reads CASSLRGGAGANVLTF. CDR3 nucleotides: TGTGCCAGCAGCTTACGGGGGGGGGCTGGGGCCAACGTCCTGACTTTC. Based on the CDR3 plus reference TRBV7-9 and TRBJ2-6, the full variable domain is DTGVSQNPRHKITKRGQNVTFRCDPISEHNRLYWYRQTLGQGPEFLTYFQNEAQLEKSRLLSDRFSAERPKGSFSTLEIQRTEQGDSAMYLCASSLRGGAGANVLTFGAGSRLTVL.

The J gene is TRBJ1-4, the V gene TRBV12-5, with unresolved D. Germline V gene sequence: CDR1 LGHNT, CDR2 FRNRAP. The CDR3 is made up of 13 amino acids. With 7 bases removed from V and 0 bases from J, the gap between germline ends came to 6 bases. The CDR3 DNA reads TGTGCTAGTGCGGCGTCAACTAATGAAAAACTGTTTTTT. Translation: CASAASTNEKLFF.

J is TRBJ2-3 and V is TRBV4-3; D is ambiguous. V was cut by 0 bases and J by 8 bases, with 9 bases left in between. Germline CDR1 LGHNA, CDR2 YSLEER. The CDR3 has 13 amino acids. CDR3 loop: CASSQDLLGTQYF. Here the CDR3 DNA reads TGCGCCAGCAGCCAAGATTTGCTGGGTACGCAGTATTTT.

The chain carries TRBV5-1 and TRBJ2-1; possibly TRBD2 for D (6 bases). This CDR3 comprises 16 residues. V was shortened by 0 bases and J by 3 bases, with 13 bases between the two germline ends. CDR1 is SGHRS, CDR2 YFSETQ, per germline. Written as DNA, the CDR3 is TGCGCCAGCAGCTTGGGCGGCGGGGCTATCTACAATGAGCAGTTCTTC. Amino acid sequence: CASSLGGGAIYNEQFF. The full variable domain, its missing parts supplied by reference TRBV5-1 and TRBJ2-1, is KAGVTQTPRYLIKTRGQQVTLSCSPISGHRSVSWYQQTPGQGLQFLFEYFSETQRNKGNFPGRFSGRQFSNSRSEMNVSTLELGDSALYLCASSLGGGAIYNEQFFGPGTRLTVL.

The J gene is TRBJ2-4, the V gene TRBV10-2; 9 bases map to TRBD2. CDR1 and CDR2 (germline): WSHSY, SAAADI. The V and J ends lost 6 bases and 6 bases, in that order; junction bases with no gene match: 6. The CDR3 is 14 amino acids. The CDR3 coding sequence is TGCGCCAGCAGAGAGCGGGGGGCCGGAAACATTCAGTACTTC. The encoded protein is CASRERGAGNIQYF.

The genes are TRBV14 and TRBJ1-3; 10 bases match TRBD1. The CDR3 spans 16 residues. Germline V gives CDR1 SGHDN, CDR2 FVKESK. Unmatched junction bases numbered 7, after V lost 4 bases and J lost 4 bases. In nucleotides, the CDR3 is TGTGCCAGCAGCCGTAGACAGGGGGCGAGAGGAAACACCATATATTTT. This encodes CASSRRQGARGNTIYF.

This clone occurred a few times. This sequence joins TRBV4-3 and TRBJ1-3, with D unclear. This CDR3 has 15 amino acids. CDR1 is LGHNA, CDR2 YSLEER, per germline. Trimming removed 3 bases from V and 4 bases from J, with 13 bases in between. The CDR3 DNA is TGCGCCAGCAGCCACGGGGATTCACTAGGAAACACCATATATTTT. Translation: CASSHGDSLGNTIYF.

The chain has TRBV4-3 and TRBJ2-7; no reliable D call. V shed 0 bases and J shed 0 bases, with 9 bases lying between them. Looked up from germline, CDR1 is LGHNA and CDR2 is YSLEER. This CDR3 spans 15 amino acids. The CDR3 nucleotides read TGCGCCAGCAGCCAAGAATACAGCTCCTCCTACGAGCAGTACTTC. Translation: CASSQEYSSSYEQYF.

The rearrangement joins TRBV5-6 to TRBJ1-3; D is undetermined. Per germline, CDR1 SGHDT and CDR2 YYEEEE. CDR3 length: 14 amino acids. V was clipped by 1 base and J by 3 bases, with 8 bases between them. This CDR3 reads CASSLWLGGNTIYF. The CDR3 DNA sequence: TGTGCCAGCAGCTTGTGGCTTGGTGGAAACACCATATATTTT.

The chain joins TRBV15 to TRBJ2-1, with TRBD2 identical over 8 bases. Trimming cost V 0 bases and J 4 bases; bases outside gene matches: 8. The CDR3 loop spans 17 amino acids. Germline CDR1 is LNHNV and CDR2 is YYDKDF (reference sequence). The CDR3 region has the DNA TGTGCCACCAGCAGAGATCGAGGTAGCGGGGATTACAATGAGCAGTTCTTC. Protein: CATSRDRGSGDYNEQFF.

This chain joins TRBV27 and TRBJ1-5, with 7 bases matching TRBD1. CDR1 is MNHEY, CDR2 SMNVEV, per germline (reference sequence). This CDR3 is 13 amino acids long. Germline trimming cut 3 bases from V and 7 bases from J; bases unmatched to any gene: 3. The CDR3 bases are TGTGCCAGCAGTTTCCAGGGGGGCCAGCCCCAGCATTTT. It translates to CASSFQGGQPQHF.

In this sample, this clone turned up once. V gene TRBV6-1 combines with J gene TRBJ1-1; maybe TRBD1 (5 bases). The V gene's germline CDR1 is MNHNS and CDR2 SASEGT. V was shortened by 2 bases and J by 7 bases, with 8 bases between the two germline ends. This CDR3 is built from 12 residues. CDR3: CASSEWDGEAFF. The CDR3 nucleotides are TGTGCCAGCAGTGAATGGGACGGTGAAGCTTTCTTT.

This chain uses TRBV7-9 with TRBJ2-1; 10 bases align to TRBD2. In germline, CDR1 is SEHNR, CDR2 FQNEAQ (reference sequence). V was clipped by 0 bases and J by 6 bases; unmatched bases: 5. This CDR3 region has 16 residues. The DNA of the CDR3 is TGTGCCAGCAGCTTAGCTGGTAGCGGGGGGCCCAATGAGCAGTTCTTC. Translation gives CASSLAGSGGPNEQFF. The whole variable domain, filled in from reference TRBV7-9 and TRBJ2-1, reads DTGVSQNPRHKITKRGQNVTFRCDPISEHNRLYWYRQTLGQGPEFLTYFQNEAQLEKSRLLSDRFSAERPKGSFSTLEIQRTEQGDSAMYLCASSLAGSGGPNEQFFGPGTRLTVL.

This sequence joins TRBV11-2 and TRBJ2-7; D assignment may be TRBD1 or TRBD2 (5 bases each). The CDR3 runs 15 residues. Per germline, CDR1 SGHAT and CDR2 FQNNGV. The V and J ends lost 4 bases and 4 bases respectively, with 17 bases between them. The CDR3 is CASSWAGRVSYEQYF. CDR3 DNA: TGTGCCAGCAGCTGGGCGGGCAGGGTGTCTTACGAGCAGTACTTC.

The chain recombines TRBV19 with TRBJ1-3, with 9 bases that match TRBD1. The germline CDR1 and CDR2 sequences are LNHDA and SQIVND (reference sequence). V gave up 8 bases and J gave up 0 bases; unmatched junction bases: 2. The CDR3 is made up of 14 amino acids. The CDR3 protein is CASSGQGSGNTIYF. The CDR3 coding sequence is TGTGCCAGTTCGGGACAGGGCTCTGGAAACACCATATATTTT.

This clone occurred once. V usage is TRBV2 and J usage is TRBJ1-1; 8 bases line up with TRBD1. Per germline, CDR1 SNHLY and CDR2 FYNNEI. The V gene end was trimmed by 6 bases and the J gene end by 8 bases; junction bases not matched to a gene: 5. The CDR3 has 12 residues. CDR3 nucleotide sequence: TGTGCCAGCAGGGAGGACAGGGAGGAAGCTTTCTTT. The encoded protein is CASREDREEAFF.

This clone was detected only once. J is TRBJ2-7 and V is TRBV7-2; 8 bases agree with TRBD1. The CDR3 runs 13 residues. J gave up 5 bases and V 5 bases, and 5 bases lay outside the gene matches. Germline V gene sequence: CDR1 SGHTA, CDR2 FQGNSA. The CDR3 loop reads CASSATGANEQYF. In DNA form, the CDR3 reads TGTGCCAGCAGCGCGACAGGGGCCAACGAGCAGTACTTC.

The chain links TRBV25-1 to TRBJ1-4; no reliable D call. The germline V gene has CDR1 MGHDK and CDR2 SYGVNS. The CDR3 spans 14 residues. V lost 5 bases and J lost 0, with 7 bases in between. In nucleotides, the CDR3 is TGTGCCAGCAGTCCTGCGGCAACTAATGAAAAACTGTTTTTT. Residues: CASSPAATNEKLFF.

V gene TRBV30 combines with J gene TRBJ2-7; D may correspond to TRBD1 or TRBD2 (5 bases each). CDR1 is GTSNPN and CDR2 is SVGIG in the germline V gene (reference sequence). Trimming removed 3 bases at V and 0 bases at J, with 9 bases between. This CDR3 spans 13 amino acids. CDR3: CAWSDGASYEQYF. As DNA, the CDR3 is TGTGCCTGGAGCGACGGGGCCTCCTACGAGCAGTACTTC.

This clone was counted a few times. The rearrangement joins TRBV28 to TRBJ1-2; D is uncertain. Germline CDR1 reads MDHEN; CDR2 reads SYDVKM. This CDR3 is built from 15 residues. Trimming removed 5 bases at V and 0 bases at J, with 13 bases between. For the CDR3, the DNA is TGTGCCAGCAGTCCCCCTTGGGGTACTAACTATGGCTACACCTTC. This codes for CASSPPWGTNYGYTF.

The V and J genes are TRBV4-3 and TRBJ2-5; a possible D gene is TRBD2 (7 bases). The CDR3 covers 14 residues. Between the trimmed V and J ends, which lost 4 bases and 5 bases, there was a span of 14 bases. In germline, CDR1 is LGHNA, CDR2 YSLEER. In nucleotides, the CDR3 is TGCGCCAGCAGCCCCCTTGAGGGGGGGGAGACCCAGTACTTC. This gives the protein CASSPLEGGETQYF.

This chain links TRBV30 with TRBJ1-4; the D gene is possibly TRBD1 (6 bases). The CDR3 length is 12 residues. CDR1 GTSNPN and CDR2 SVGIG come from the germline V gene (reference sequence). V was pared by 1 base and J by 14 bases, with 14 bases between. In nucleotides, the CDR3 is TGTGCCTGGAGTGATCTCGACAGGTTGCTGTTTTTT. Amino acid sequence: CAWSDLDRLLFF.